The T cell receptor (beta chain) described here comes from a study of CD4+ T cells in melanoma. Sequenced by immunoSEQ multiplex PCR; TCRdb stores in-frame clones only, minus some. The data hold more than 110,000 clones, with 80% to 95% observed a single time. CDR1 and CDR2 from the germline V gene are SGHTA and FQGNSA. Trimming shortened V by 6 bases and J by 7 bases, and 15 bases separated the two germline ends. This CDR3 region has 13 residues. The chain has TRBV7-2 and TRBJ1-2; TRBD1 might be the D (6 bases). The sequence came from a human donor with melanoma. DNA of the CDR3: TGTGCCAGCAGACAAACAGGGTTGAGTGGCTACACCTTC. The encoded protein is CASRQTGLSGYTF. The full variable domain, rest sourced from reference TRBV7-2 and TRBJ1-2, is GAGVSQSPSNKVTEKGKDVELRCDPISGHTALYWYRQSLGQGLEFLIYFQGNSAPDKSGLPSDRFSAERTGGSVSTLTIQRTQQEDSAVYLCASRQTGLSGYTFGSGTRLTVV.